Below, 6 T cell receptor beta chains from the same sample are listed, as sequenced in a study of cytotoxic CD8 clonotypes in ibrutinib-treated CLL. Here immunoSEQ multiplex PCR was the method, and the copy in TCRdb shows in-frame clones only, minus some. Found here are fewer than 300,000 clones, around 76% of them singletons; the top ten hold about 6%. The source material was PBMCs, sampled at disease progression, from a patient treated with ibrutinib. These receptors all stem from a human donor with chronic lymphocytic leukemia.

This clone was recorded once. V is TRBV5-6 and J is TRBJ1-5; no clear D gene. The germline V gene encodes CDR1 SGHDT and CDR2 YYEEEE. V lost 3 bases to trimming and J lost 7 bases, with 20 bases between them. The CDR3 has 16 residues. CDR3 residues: CASSYRGSPGRQPQHF. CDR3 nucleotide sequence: TGTGCCAGCAGCTATAGAGGCTCGCCGGGTAGGCAGCCCCAGCATTTT. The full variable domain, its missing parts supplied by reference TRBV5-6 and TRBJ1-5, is DAGVTQSPTHLIKTRGQQVTLRCSPKSGHDTVSWYQQALGQGPQFIFQYYEEEERQRGNFPDRFSGHQFPNYSSELNVNALLLGDSALYLCASSYRGSPGRQPQHFGDGTRLSIL.

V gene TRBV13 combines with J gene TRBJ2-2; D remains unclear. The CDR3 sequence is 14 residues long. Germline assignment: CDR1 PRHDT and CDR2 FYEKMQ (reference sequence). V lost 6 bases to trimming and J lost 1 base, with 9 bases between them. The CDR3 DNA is TGTGCCAGCAGAAAAGACCAGAACACCGGGGAGCTGTTTTTT. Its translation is CASRKDQNTGELFF.

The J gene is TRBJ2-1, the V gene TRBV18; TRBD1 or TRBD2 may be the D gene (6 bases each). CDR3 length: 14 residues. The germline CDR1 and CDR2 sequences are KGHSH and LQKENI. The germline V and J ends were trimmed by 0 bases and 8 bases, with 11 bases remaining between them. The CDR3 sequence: CASSPPSRGDEQFF. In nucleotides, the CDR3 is TGTGCCAGCTCACCACCTTCGAGGGGGGATGAGCAGTTCTTC.

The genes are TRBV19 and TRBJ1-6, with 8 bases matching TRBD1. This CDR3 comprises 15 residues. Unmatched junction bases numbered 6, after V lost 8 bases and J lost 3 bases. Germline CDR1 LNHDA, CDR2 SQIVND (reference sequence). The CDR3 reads CASGKTGDYNSPLHF. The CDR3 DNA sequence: TGTGCCAGTGGAAAGACAGGGGACTATAATTCACCCCTCCACTTT. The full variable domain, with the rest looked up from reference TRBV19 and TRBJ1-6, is DGGITQSPKYLFRKEGQNVTLSCEQNLNHDAMYWYRQDPGQGLRLIYYSQIVNDFQKGDIAEGYSVSREKKESFPLTVTSAQKNPTAFYLCASGKTGDYNSPLHFGNGTRLTVT.

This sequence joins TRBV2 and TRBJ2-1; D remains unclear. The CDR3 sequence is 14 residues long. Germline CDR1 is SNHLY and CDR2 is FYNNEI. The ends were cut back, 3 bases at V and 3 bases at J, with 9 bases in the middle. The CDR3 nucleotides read TGTGCCAGCAGTGACCTAGACCACTACAATGAGCAGTTCTTC. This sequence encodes CASSDLDHYNEQFF.

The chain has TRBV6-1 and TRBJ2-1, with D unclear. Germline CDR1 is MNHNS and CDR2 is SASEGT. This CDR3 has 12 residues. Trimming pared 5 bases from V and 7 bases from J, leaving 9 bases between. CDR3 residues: CASSLDMNEQFF. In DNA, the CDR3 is TGTGCCAGCAGTCTAGATATGAATGAGCAGTTCTTC.